This T cell receptor beta chain was documented in a study of blood T cell repertoires in COVID-19. Turning to the study itself: Researchers got acute and convalescent COVID-19 samples from the United States, Italy and Spain. PBMCs, B-cell-depleted T cells, or T cells provided the cDNA or gDNA that made up the material.

The authors' processing: Reference gene primer amplification gave estimated nucleated cell counts. The data were produced by immunoSEQ multiplex PCR, yet TCRdb's version contains in-frame clones alone and is incomplete. D and trimming were read from the DNA, whereas the V and J calls and clone size are those reported in that table. The sample lists over 300,000 clones, around 90% occurring once. This CDR3 is built from 16 residues. After removal of 4 bases from V and 0 bases from J, the junction contained 8 bases not matched to a gene. The germline gives CDR1 SGDLS, CDR2 YYNGEE. V and J are TRBV9 and TRBJ2-3; 7 bases line up with TRBD1. The origin of this receptor is a man in his forties with acute or convalescent COVID-19. The sequenced sample was peripheral blood. For the CDR3, the DNA is TGTGCCAGCAGCATTGCACAGGGGTCTAGCACAGATACGCAGTATTTT. The encoded protein is CASSIAQGSSTDTQYF.